These 4 T cell receptor beta chains came from one sample sequenced in a study of blood T cell repertoires in COVID-19. Sequenced by immunoSEQ multiplex PCR; TCRdb stores in-frame clones only, minus some. The sample lists around 190,000 clones, about 82% occurring once. Sample: PBMCs or T cells enriched from blood (not recorded which). The receptors originated from a man aged 35-49 years with acute COVID-19.

The chain couples TRBV3-1 (or the pseudogene TRBV3-2) to TRBJ2-7; tentatively, D is TRBD1 (7 bases). The CDR3 has 14 residues. Germline V gene data show CDR1 as LGHDT and CDR2 as YNNKEL (reference sequence). Trimming pared 6 bases from V and 3 bases from J, leaving 15 bases between. The CDR3 coding sequence is TGTGCCAGCAGTCGCGGGACAGCATTCTACGAGCAGTACTTC. Encoded protein: CASSRGTAFYEQYF.

The V gene is TRBV7-2, the J gene TRBJ1-2, with D possibly TRBD1 on 5 matching bases. Germline-derived CDR1 and CDR2 are SGHTA and FQGNSA. Deletions cut 1 base from V and 7 bases from J, with 19 bases between. The CDR3 is made up of 16 amino acids. CDR3 nucleotides: TGTGCCAGCAGCTTAGTTCCAGGGACCCGACTAGGTGGCTACACCTTC. Its protein is CASSLVPGTRLGGYTF.

The chain is built from TRBV19 and TRBJ2-1, with 9 bases aligning to TRBD2. This CDR3 is 15 amino acids long. V lost 4 bases to trimming and J lost 4 bases; unmatched junction nucleotides: 5. Germline V gene sequence: CDR1 LNHDA, CDR2 SQIVND (reference sequence). The CDR3 loop is CASSRREGSYNEQFF. CDR3 bases: TGTGCCAGTAGTAGGCGGGAGGGCTCATACAATGAGCAGTTCTTC.

The chain combines TRBV15 with TRBJ2-1; 7 bases are shared with TRBD2. The CDR3 consists of 14 residues. V lost 5 bases, J lost 5 bases, and 6 bases stayed unmatched. Germline CDR1 LNHNV, CDR2 YYDKDF (reference sequence). The DNA for the CDR3 is TGTGCCACCAGCGTCAGCGGGGCCAACAATGAGCAGTTCTTC. Its protein product is CATSVSGANNEQFF.